The clone carrying this T cell receptor (beta chain) has a single count. The data originate from a study of blood T cell repertoires in COVID-19. Background on the study: Acute and convalescent COVID-19 samples came from the United States, Italy and Spain. T cells, B-cell-depleted T cells, or PBMCs supplied cDNA or gDNA.

The germline gives CDR1 SGHVS, CDR2 FQNEAQ. The CDR3 is 12 residues long. V lost 11 bases and J lost 3; bases outside the gene matches: 3. Under the authors' procedure: It was from reference gene primer amplification that nucleated cell counts were estimated. The data were produced by immunoSEQ multiplex PCR, yet TCRdb's version contains in-frame clones alone and is incomplete. V and J calls and clone size are copied from that table; D and trimming were computed from the DNA. The table records 200,000 to 300,000 clones, roughly 79% of them present only once. The Seattle patients joined while their infection was active and were tracked longitudinally afterward.

The source of this sequence is a woman aged 80 or over with COVID-19, enrolled during active disease. Sequencing input: peripheral blood. V and J are TRBV7-8 and TRBJ2-5, with TRBD2 matching over 10 bases. The CDR3 is CAGGLAKETQYF. For the CDR3, the DNA is TGTGCCGGGGGACTAGCGAAAGAGACCCAGTACTTC.